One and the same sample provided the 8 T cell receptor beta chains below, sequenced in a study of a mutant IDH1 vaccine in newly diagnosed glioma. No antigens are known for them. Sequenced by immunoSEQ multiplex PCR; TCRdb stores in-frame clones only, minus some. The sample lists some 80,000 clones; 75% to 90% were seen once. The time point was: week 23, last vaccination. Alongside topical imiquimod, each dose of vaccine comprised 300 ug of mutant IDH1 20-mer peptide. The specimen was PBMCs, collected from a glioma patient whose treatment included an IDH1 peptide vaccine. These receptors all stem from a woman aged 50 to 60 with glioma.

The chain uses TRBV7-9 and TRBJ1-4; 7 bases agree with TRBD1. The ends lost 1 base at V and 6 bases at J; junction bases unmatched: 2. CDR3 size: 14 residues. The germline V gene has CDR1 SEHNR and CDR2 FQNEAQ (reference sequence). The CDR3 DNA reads TGTGCCAGCAGCTTAGAAACAGGGGATGAAAAACTGTTTTTT. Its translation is CASSLETGDEKLFF.

The DNA of the CDR3 is TGTGCCAGCAGCGATAAGAGGGACGAGCAGTACTTC. Its translation is CASSDKRDEQYF. The chain has TRBV7-9 and TRBJ2-7, with a possible D match to TRBD2 (5 bases). V was clipped by 5 bases and J by 5 bases, with 10 bases between them. The CDR3 has 12 residues. CDR1 and CDR2 from the germline V gene are SEHNR and FQNEAQ (reference sequence).

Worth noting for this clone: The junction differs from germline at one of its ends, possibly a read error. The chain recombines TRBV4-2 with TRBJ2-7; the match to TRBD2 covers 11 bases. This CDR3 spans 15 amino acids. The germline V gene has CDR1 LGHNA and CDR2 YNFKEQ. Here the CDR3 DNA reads TGTGCCAGCAGCCAAGATCTCCTCTTAGCGGGAGGGCCTTCCTTC. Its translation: CASSQDLLLAGGPSF.

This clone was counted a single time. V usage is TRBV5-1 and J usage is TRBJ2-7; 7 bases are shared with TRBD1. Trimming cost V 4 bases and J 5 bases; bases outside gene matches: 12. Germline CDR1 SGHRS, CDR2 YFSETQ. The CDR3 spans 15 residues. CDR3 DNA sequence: TGCGCCAGCAGCGCCCGGGACAGCGCTTTAGACGAGCAGTACTTC. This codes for CASSARDSALDEQYF. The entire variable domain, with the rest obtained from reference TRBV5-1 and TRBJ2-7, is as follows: KAGVTQTPRYLIKTRGQQVTLSCSPISGHRSVSWYQQTPGQGLQFLFEYFSETQRNKGNFPGRFSGRQFSNSRSEMNVSTLELGDSALYLCASSARDSALDEQYFGPGTRLTVT.

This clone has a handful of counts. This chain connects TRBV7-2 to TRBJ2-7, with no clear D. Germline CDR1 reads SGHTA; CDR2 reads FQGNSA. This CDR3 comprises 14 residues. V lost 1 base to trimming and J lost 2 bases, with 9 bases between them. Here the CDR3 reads CASSLVSRTYEQYF. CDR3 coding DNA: TGTGCCAGCAGCTTAGTGAGTAGAACCTACGAGCAGTACTTC.

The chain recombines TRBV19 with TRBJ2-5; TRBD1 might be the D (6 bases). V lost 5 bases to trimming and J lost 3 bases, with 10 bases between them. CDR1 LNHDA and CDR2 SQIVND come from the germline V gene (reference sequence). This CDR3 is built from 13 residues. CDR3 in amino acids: CASSPGQEETQYF. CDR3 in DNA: TGTGCCAGTAGTCCGGGACAAGAAGAGACCCAGTACTTC.

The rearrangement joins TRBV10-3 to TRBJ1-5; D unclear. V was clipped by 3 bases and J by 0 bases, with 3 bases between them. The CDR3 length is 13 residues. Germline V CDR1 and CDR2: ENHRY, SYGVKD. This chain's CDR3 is CAISDSSNQPQHF. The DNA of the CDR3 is TGTGCCATCAGTGACAGTAGCAATCAGCCCCAGCATTTT.

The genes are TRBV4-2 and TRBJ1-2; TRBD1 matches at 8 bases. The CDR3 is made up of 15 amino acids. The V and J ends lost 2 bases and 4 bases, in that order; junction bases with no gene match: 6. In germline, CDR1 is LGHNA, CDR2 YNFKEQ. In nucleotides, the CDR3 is TGTGCCAGCAGCCAAACAGGGGGAGTAACCTATGGCTACACCTTC. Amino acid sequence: CASSQTGGVTYGYTF.